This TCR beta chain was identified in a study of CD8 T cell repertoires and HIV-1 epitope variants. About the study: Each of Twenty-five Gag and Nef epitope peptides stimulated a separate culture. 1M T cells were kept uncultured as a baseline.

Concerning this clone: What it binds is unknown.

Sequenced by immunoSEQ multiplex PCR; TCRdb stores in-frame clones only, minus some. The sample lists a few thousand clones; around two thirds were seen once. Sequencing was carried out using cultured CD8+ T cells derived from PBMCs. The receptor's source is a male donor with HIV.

This chain's CDR3 is CASSLGPSLGDYEQYF. CDR3 sequence (DNA): TGTGCCAGCAGCTTGGGGCCTTCTTTGGGAGATTACGAGCAGTACTTC. The V call is TRBV5-6, the J call TRBJ2-7, with D maybe TRBD2 (5 bases). V was clipped by 0 bases and J by 4 bases, with 17 bases between them. This CDR3 contains 16 residues. CDR1 and CDR2 from the germline V gene are SGHDT and YYEEEE.